This TCR beta chain came from a study of beta chain features in type 1 diabetes. Findings and caveats of the study: Insertions were fewer and deletions more numerous at VDJ junctions in type 1 diabetes patients. PCR might favor shorter templates, but any such skew would affect patients and controls equally.

This CDR3 has 13 residues. Germline CDR1 is SGHRS and CDR2 is YFSETQ. J gave up 7 bases and V 1 base, and 1 base lay outside the gene matches. With respect to this clone: Its antigen remains unknown.

The sequenced template was cDNA made from the entire isolated RNA. Profiled with immunoSEQ multiplex PCR; TCRdb holds only in-frame clones, not every one. The table lists about 150,000 clones, about 9.4% of them singletons, with 1.3% in the top ten. The source material was naive CD4+ T cells from blood. The TCR comes from a man aged 18 to 29 in good health. The chain joins TRBV5-1 to TRBJ1-4, with 7 nucleotides matching TRBD1. CDR3 sequence (DNA): TGCGCCAGCAGCTTGACAGGGGCTGAAAAACTGTTTTTT. Amino acid sequence: CASSLTGAEKLFF.